This T cell receptor beta chain derives from a study of memory CD4+ T cells and cytomegalovirus serostatus. In regard to this clone: What it recognizes is unknown.

Assay used: immunoSEQ multiplex PCR; TCRdb lists only in-frame clones, some missing. The sample contains about 96,000 clones, 80% of which appear only once. Notes on the study in general: Each of around 69 CMV-associated TCRbeta sequences occurred in one to five individuals.

Single viable CD3+CD4+CD8-CD45RO+ cells were sorted as the memory CD4+ T cells. After thawing, CD4+ T cells were positively selected. The sequence was obtained from an adult in good health and CMV-seropositive. The sample consisted of memory CD4+ T cells from blood.

This CDR3 is CASSLGDSAFYGYTF. The CDR3 DNA reads as TGCGCCAGCAGCTTGGGCGACAGCGCCTTCTATGGCTACACCTTC. The chain joins TRBV5-1 to TRBJ1-2, with TRBD1 as a possible D gene (5 bases). Germline V lookup: CDR1 SGHRS, CDR2 YFSETQ. This CDR3 has 15 residues. V lost 0 bases to trimming and J lost 4 bases, with 13 bases between them. The full variable domain, in which reference TRBV5-1 and TRBJ1-2 provide the parts outside the CDR3, is KAGVTQTPRYLIKTRGQQVTLSCSPISGHRSVSWYQQTPGQGLQFLFEYFSETQRNKGNFPGRFSGRQFSNSRSEMNVSTLELGDSALYLCASSLGDSAFYGYTFGSGTRLTVV.